A single sample is the source of the 16 T cell receptor beta chains below, sequenced in a study of blood T cells in healthy people across ages. Together with a sample-barcoded 5' primer, a J-beta primer mix was included in a second PCR lasting 7 to 11 cycles. TCRdb processed the 5' RACE reads anew with MiXCR; each CDR3 protein has one entry. This sample has some 880,000 distinct CDR3 sequences; under 40% occur once, and the top ten carry over 10%. The source material was blood. The receptor source for this set is a man younger than 35 in good health.

In its sample, this clonotype was seen a few times. The V and J genes are TRBV12-3 or TRBV12-4 and TRBJ1-3; 7 nucleotides agree with TRBD1. The trim removed 5 bases at V and 0 bases at J, leaving 7 bases unmatched. This CDR3 is 16 amino acids long. CDR3 coding DNA: TGTGCCAGCAGTCTGACAGGGCCAAGCTCTGGAAACACCATATATTTT. The encoded protein is CASSLTGPSSGNTIYF.

This sequence joins TRBV4-1 and TRBJ1-2, with 7 bases lining up with TRBD1. Germline-derived CDR1 and CDR2 are MGHRA and YSYEKL. With 1 base clipped from V and 4 bases from J, the junction kept 6 bases outside the gene matches. The CDR3 is 15 amino acids. CDR3 region: CASSQVGQGVYGYTF. CDR3 coding DNA: TGCGCCAGCAGCCAAGTTGGCCAGGGGGTCTATGGCTACACCTTC.

This clonotype was counted many times. The V gene is TRBV20-1, the J gene TRBJ2-3, with no clear D. Trimming cost V 7 bases and J 0 bases, with 5 bases left between them. CDR3 length equals 11 residues. The germline V gene encodes CDR1 DFQATT and CDR2 SNEGSKA (reference sequence). CDR3 residues: CSVQSTDTQYF. The CDR3 DNA is TGCAGTGTTCAAAGCACAGATACGCAGTATTTT.

This chain uses TRBV6-5 with TRBJ2-5, with 8 bases lining up with TRBD2. CDR1 and CDR2 from the germline V gene are MNHEY and SVGAGI. The CDR3 spans 14 residues. The J segment lost 7 bases and the V segment lost 6 bases, leaving 10 bases of the junction unmatched. The CDR3 region has the DNA TGTGCCAGCAGACCCATTGGACGGGAGGGGACCCAGTACTTC. This codes for CASRPIGREGTQYF.

This clonotype was picked up a small number of times. This chain links TRBV3-1 with TRBJ2-7, with D maybe TRBD2 (5 bases). Germline CDR1 is LGHDT and CDR2 is YNNKEL (reference sequence). V was cut by 1 base and J by 0 bases, with 10 bases left in between. The CDR3 consists of 15 residues. CDR3 residues: CASSQAPGSSYEQYF. The CDR3 DNA is TGTGCCAGCAGCCAAGCGCCGGGGAGCTCCTACGAGCAGTACTTC.

The chain links TRBV13 to TRBJ2-7; the D gene is possibly TRBD2 (7 bases). The CDR3 is 18 residues long. Trimming shortened V by 2 bases and J by 7 bases, and 27 bases separated the two germline ends. CDR1 PRHDT and CDR2 FYEKMQ come from the germline V gene (reference sequence). Here the CDR3 reads CASSLFGGLGLSYNEQYF. The CDR3 region has the DNA TGTGCCAGCAGCTTATTCGGGGGGCTCGGACTTTCCTACAATGAGCAGTACTTC. The full variable domain, its missing parts supplied by reference TRBV13 and TRBJ2-7, is AAGVIQSPRHLIKEKRETATLKCYPIPRHDTVYWYQQGPGQDPQFLISFYEKMQSDKGSIPDRFSAQQFSDYHSELNMSSLELGDSALYFCASSLFGGLGLSYNEQYFGPGTRLTVT.

The chain combines TRBV28 with TRBJ2-3, with 13 nucleotides matching TRBD2. J gave up 5 bases and V 6 bases, and 5 bases lay outside the gene matches. CDR1 is MDHEN, CDR2 SYDVKM, per germline. The length of the CDR3 is 15 residues. In nucleotides, the CDR3 is TGTGCCAGCAGCCGACTAGCGGGGGGACGAGATACGCAGTATTTT. Its protein product is CASSRLAGGRDTQYF.

This clonotype has a handful of counts. The chain joins TRBV20-1 to TRBJ2-1; 7 bases align to TRBD1. V dropped 3 bases and J dropped 2; count of bases not matched to a gene: 10. This CDR3 comprises 16 residues. The germline V gene has CDR1 DFQATT and CDR2 SNEGSKA (reference sequence). CDR3: CSARDDRVSPYNEQFF. The DNA for the CDR3 is TGCAGTGCTAGGGATGACAGGGTGAGTCCCTACAATGAGCAGTTCTTC.

This chain joins TRBV5-6 and TRBJ2-1, with 7 bases fitting TRBD1. The CDR3 covers 13 residues. CDR1 is SGHDT and CDR2 is YYEEEE in the germline V gene. Trimming at V came to 2 bases and at J to 6 bases, leaving 2 bases not matched to a gene. The CDR3 DNA is TGTGCCAGCAGCTTTGGGACAGCCAATGAGCAGTTCTTC. This sequence encodes CASSFGTANEQFF.

The chain joins TRBV6-2 or TRBV6-3 to TRBJ2-1; possible D gene TRBD1, 5 bases. This CDR3 has 14 residues. The V end lost 10 bases, the J end lost 5 bases, and 18 bases lay between the germline ends. Germline V CDR1 and CDR2: MNHEY, SVGEGT. CDR3 coding DNA: TGTGCCACCGGACGCAGGGTTCTCGACAATGAGCAGTTCTTC. Translation gives CATGRRVLDNEQFF.

The chain employs TRBV6-1 and TRBJ2-4; D perhaps matches TRBD2 (5 bases). There are 14 residues in the CDR3. Per the germline V gene, CDR1 is MNHNS and CDR2 is SASEGT. Trimming shortened V by 6 bases and J by 7 bases, and 16 bases separated the two germline ends. Here the CDR3 reads CASRKVAGGNIQYF. The CDR3 DNA is TGTGCCAGCAGGAAGGTTGCAGGCGGGAACATTCAGTACTTC.

V and J are TRBV4-1 and TRBJ2-2, with TRBD1 as a possible D gene (5 bases). The length of the CDR3 is 17 residues. CDR1 and CDR2 (germline): MGHRA, YSYEKL. The V end was cut by 0 bases, the J end by 1 base, with 12 bases between. CDR3 loop: CASSQDRLGLNTGELFF. As DNA, the CDR3 is TGCGCCAGCAGCCAAGATCGTCTGGGGCTGAACACCGGGGAGCTGTTTTTT.

This clonotype was seen more than once but under ten times. This chain uses TRBV5-1 with TRBJ2-1; D uncertain. This CDR3 comprises 15 residues. In germline, CDR1 is SGHRS, CDR2 YFSETQ. V shed 3 bases and J shed 0 bases, with 10 bases lying between them. In DNA, the CDR3 is TGCGCCAGCAGCTGGGATCTGAGCTCCTACAATGAGCAGTTCTTC. This encodes CASSWDLSSYNEQFF.

As to this clonotype: The junction departs from the called germline gene at one end, perhaps through a read error. This chain joins TRBV5-1 and TRBJ1-1; D may be TRBD1 (5 bases). Germline V gene sequence: CDR1 SGHRS, CDR2 YFSETQ. This CDR3 is 14 amino acids long. The CDR3 DNA reads TGCGCCGGCAGCCCCAGGGTAAGGAACACTGAAGCTTTCTTT. Its translation: CAGSPRVRNTEAFF.

This clonotype has a handful of counts. The chain carries TRBV5-1 and TRBJ2-1; 11 bases line up with TRBD2. The V segment lost 5 bases and the J segment 7 bases; nucleotides outside the gene matches: 5. The CDR3 is made up of 14 amino acids. The germline CDR1 and CDR2 sequences are SGHRS and YFSETQ. The CDR3 region has the DNA TGCGCCAGCAGACCCGGGACTAGCGGAAATGAGCAGTTCTTC. Protein: CASRPGTSGNEQFF.

The chain employs TRBV20-1 and TRBJ2-1; 10 bases fit TRBD2. This CDR3 contains 13 residues. Germline loops: CDR1 DFQATT, CDR2 SNEGSKA (reference sequence). Trimming at V came to 7 bases and at J to 7 bases, leaving 7 bases not matched to a gene. The CDR3, as DNA: TGCAGTGGAAGTAGCGGGGGGCAGAATGAGCAGTTCTTC. Translated, it gives CSGSSGGQNEQFF.